The clone carrying this T cell receptor (beta chain) was counted a few times. This specimen belongs to a study of identical twins. V was shortened by 5 bases and J by 1 base, with 21 bases between the two germline ends. CDR3 length equals 18 residues. Germline loops: CDR1 SNHLY, CDR2 FYNNEI. MiXCR, applied by TCRdb to the 5' RACE reads, yields one record per CDR3 protein. This table holds around 490,000 distinct CDR3 sequences, 20% to 25% found once. Separately, the same data were catalogued under a study of yellow fever vaccine responses in identical twins.

Sequenced: CD4+ T cells sorted from blood. The rearrangement links TRBV2 to TRBJ2-1, with D possibly being TRBD1 or TRBD2 (5 bases each). This clonotype was sampled from a woman aged 18-35 years in good health. The CDR3 coding sequence is TGTGCCAGCAGTTACCCAACCGGGACGGTTCCGTCCTACAATGAGCAGTTCTTC. This gives the protein CASSYPTGTVPSYNEQFF.